The 5 T cell receptor beta chains in this list originate from one sample, sequenced in a study of CD8+CD57+ T cells in acquired aplastic anemia (dated by TCRdb to 2016 to 2018). Flow cytometry had shown CD8+CD57+ cell expansion in the patients selected for sequencing. These reads were obtained on an Illumina HiSeq 2000. TCR beta VDJ combination and CDR3 sequence profiling used genomic DNA as the template. Through fastp at Q25 and MiXCR, TCRdb rebuilt clones from the public reads, retaining in-frame beta chains. Records with the same CDR3 protein are collapsed into one entry carrying the most frequent genes and DNA. Counted in this sample were over 150,000 distinct CDR3 sequences; almost 50% of them appeared once. The biggest ten clones account for under 15% of the sample. The sample consisted of sorted CD4+, CD8+, or CD8+CD57+ T cells (not recorded which) from PBMCs. The receptors originated from a human donor with aplastic anemia.

This chain links TRBV20-1 with TRBJ2-7, with 7 bases fitting TRBD2. The junction had 8 bases not matched to a gene; V was cut back by 3 bases and J by 3 bases. The CDR3 loop spans 14 amino acids. Looked up from germline, CDR1 is DFQATT and CDR2 is SNEGSKA (reference sequence). CDR3: CSASVGRGDYEQYF. The CDR3 DNA is TGCAGTGCTAGTGTAGGACGGGGGGACTACGAGCAGTACTTC.

This clonotype showed up just a few times. The V gene is TRBV18, the J gene TRBJ1-6; D unclear. Germline CDR1 reads KGHSH; CDR2 reads LQKENI. The V gene lost 3 bases and the J gene lost 7 bases, with 16 bases spanning the gap. The CDR3 covers 16 residues. The CDR3 nucleotides read TGTGCCAGCTCACCCCAACCCCGGAGCTTGAATTCACCCCTCCACTTT. Amino acids: CASSPQPRSLNSPLHF.

This chain uses TRBV2 with TRBJ1-1; 11 nucleotides line up with TRBD1. Germline values: CDR1 SNHLY, CDR2 FYNNEI. Losses at the gene ends were 4 bases for V and 11 bases for J; bases not matched to a gene: 6. The CDR3 has 13 amino acids. The CDR3 DNA reads as TGTGCCAGCAGTGGTAGGACAGGGGGCCGGGCTTTCTTT. Its translation: CASSGRTGGRAFF.

The chain couples TRBV20-1 to TRBJ2-2; D tentatively reads TRBD1 or TRBD2 (6 bases each). With 3 bases removed from V and 3 bases from J, the gap between germline ends came to 11 bases. There are 14 residues in the CDR3. Germline CDR1 is DFQATT and CDR2 is SNEGSKA (reference sequence). The CDR3 DNA reads as TGCAGTGCTAGGAGGGGGGCCGACACCGGGGAGCTGTTTTTT. Protein sequence: CSARRGADTGELFF.

This clonotype was seen at least ten times. This sequence joins TRBV19 and TRBJ1-3; no clear D gene. CDR1 and CDR2 from the germline V gene are LNHDA and SQIVND (reference sequence). The V end was cut by 0 bases, the J end by 4 bases, with 10 bases between. The CDR3 is made up of 15 amino acids. The CDR3 is CASSIDLPVGNTIYF. Here the CDR3 DNA reads TGTGCCAGTAGTATAGATCTGCCCGTCGGAAACACCATATATTTT.